The rows below give T cell receptor beta chains drawn from one sample of a study of CD8 T cells in Susac syndrome. TCRdb analysed the immunoSEQ multiplex PCR reads with MiXCR anew, one entry per CDR3 protein. The repertoire holds hundreds of thousands of distinct CDR3 sequences, with more than 80% as singletons. Sequencing input: CD8+ T cells from PBMCs. The receptors derive from a human donor with multiple sclerosis. Each CDR3 is given with its conserved first and last residue. A D gene is named only where the DNA matches it firmly. Only some rows state a clone size, as once, few, many or a class for expanded clones.

j_gene | abundance | v_gene | d_gene | CDR3nt | CDR3aa
TRBJ2-1 | NA | TRBV12-3/TRBV12-4 | NA | TGTGCCAGCGGACGGGGGCGTACAGGGGTTCGGTACAATGAGCAGTTCTTC | CASGRGRTGVRYNEQFF
TRBJ2-7 | NA | TRBV12-3/TRBV12-4 | NA | TGTGCCAGCTCGCCGGGACACGCGTTGGCAGGGTCACTGCGCGAGCAGTACTTC | CASSPGHALAGSLREQYF
TRBJ2-3 | NA | TRBV6-4 | TRBD1 | TGTGCCAGCAGTGACTCGACAGGGATTCATACAGATACGCAGTATTTT | CASSDSTGIHTDTQYF
TRBJ2-7 | NA | TRBV5-1 | NA | TGCGCCAGCAGCCTGGGTCCGCCAGACTCCTACGAGCAGTACTTC | CASSLGPPDSYEQYF
TRBJ1-1 | NA | TRBV9 | NA | TGTGCCAGCAGCGGCCCCTTAGGGGAGGTGAACACTGAAGCTTTCTTT | CASSGPLGEVNTEAFF
TRBJ1-1 | NA | TRBV20-1 | NA | TGCAGTGCTATTAACGAAGGCGGACCAGAAGCTTTCTTT | CSAINEGGPEAFF
TRBJ1-2 | NA | TRBV12-5 | NA | TGTGCTAGTGGTTTGGGCTTCGACGGGAACTATGGCTACACCTTC | CASGLGFDGNYGYTF
TRBJ2-2 | once | TRBV14 | NA | TGTGCCAGCAGCCAAAGGCGAACTCCAGAAGAGGACGGGGAGCTGTTTTTT | CASSQRRTPEEDGELFF
TRBJ1-2 | once | TRBV7-9 | NA | TGTGCCAGCAGCCCTTCAGGGAATCGTGGCTACACCTTC | CASSPSGNRGYTF
TRBJ1-3 | once | TRBV4-1 | NA | TGCGCCAGCAGCCAAGAGACTCCTACTGGAAACACCATATATTTT | CASSQETPTGNTIYF
TRBJ2-4 | NA | TRBV5-4 | TRBD1 | TGTGCCAGCAGCTTGGTACGGACAGGGGGCAAAAACATTCAGTACTTC | CASSLVRTGGKNIQYF
TRBJ2-1 | NA | TRBV28 | TRBD2 | TGTGCCAGCAGTAGCGGGAGGGCCATAAACAATGAGCAGTTCTTC | CASSSGRAINNEQFF
TRBJ1-3 | NA | TRBV5-4 | NA | TGTGCCAGCAGCTTAGAAGAAGCCCACGGCGCGGACACCTCTGGAAACACCATATATTTT | CASSLEEAHGADTSGNTIYF
TRBJ2-5 | once | TRBV15 | NA | TGTGCCACCAGCGCCCCGCCCCACGAGACCCAGTACTTC | CATSAPPHETQYF
TRBJ2-7 | NA | TRBV2 | TRBD1 | TGTGCCAGCAGCCCGACAGGGGCCTACGAGCAGTACTTC | CASSPTGAYEQYF
TRBJ2-3 | NA | TRBV29-1 | NA | TGCAGCGCTCAGGAGGGAAGCACAGATACGCAGTATTTT | CSAQEGSTDTQYF
TRBJ2-3 | NA | TRBV24-1 | NA | TGTGCCACCAGTGATGGGGCGCGGGGCACAGATACGCAGTATTTT | CATSDGARGTDTQYF
TRBJ1-1 | NA | TRBV25-1 | NA | TGTGCCAGCAGTGAATTAGGGGGGCTTGAAGCTTTCTTT | CASSELGGLEAFF
TRBJ2-3 | NA | TRBV11-2 | TRBD2 | TGTGCCAGCAGCCAACTAGCGGGAGGACCCGATACGCAGTATTTT | CASSQLAGGPDTQYF
TRBJ1-1 | NA | TRBV4-2 | TRBD1 | TGTGCCAGCAGCCAAGTGCCGGGGACAGGGAGGCTGAACACTGAAGCTTTCTTT | CASSQVPGTGRLNTEAFF
TRBJ1-2 | NA | TRBV5-6 | TRBD1 | TGTGCCAGCAGCTCCCGGGACAGATGGATTTATGATGGCTACACCTTC | CASSSRDRWIYDGYTF
TRBJ1-1 | once | TRBV19 | NA | TGTGCCAGTAGTATTGCAGCGAACACTGAAGCTTTCTTT | CASSIAANTEAFF
TRBJ2-7 | NA | TRBV4-1 | NA | TGCGCCAGCAGCCAAGTCACAGGGACCTACGAGCAGTACTTC | CASSQVTGTYEQYF
TRBJ1-1 | NA | TRBV30 | NA | TGTGCCTGGAGTGGAGTCCCTGAAGCTTTCTTT | CAWSGVPEAFF